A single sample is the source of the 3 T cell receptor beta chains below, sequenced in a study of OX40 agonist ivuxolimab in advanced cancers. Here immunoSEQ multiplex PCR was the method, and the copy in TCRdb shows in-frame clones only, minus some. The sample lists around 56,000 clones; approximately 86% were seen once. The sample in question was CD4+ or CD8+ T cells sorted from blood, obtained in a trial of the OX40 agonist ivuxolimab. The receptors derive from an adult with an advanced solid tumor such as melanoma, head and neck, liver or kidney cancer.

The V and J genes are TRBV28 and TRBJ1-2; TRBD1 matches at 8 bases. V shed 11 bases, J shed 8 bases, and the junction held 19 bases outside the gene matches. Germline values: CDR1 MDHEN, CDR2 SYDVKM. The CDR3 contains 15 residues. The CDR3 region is CAGGYRGTAVGGYTF. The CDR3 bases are TGTGCCGGCGGGTACAGGGGGACAGCGGTGGGCGGCTACACCTTC.

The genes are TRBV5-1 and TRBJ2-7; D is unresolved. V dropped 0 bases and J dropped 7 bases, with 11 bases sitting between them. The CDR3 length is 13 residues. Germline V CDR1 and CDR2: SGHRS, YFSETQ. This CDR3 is CASSLVTFGEQYF. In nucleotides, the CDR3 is TGCGCCAGCAGCTTGGTGACCTTTGGTGAGCAGTACTTC. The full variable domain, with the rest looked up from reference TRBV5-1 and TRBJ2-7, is KAGVTQTPRYLIKTRGQQVTLSCSPISGHRSVSWYQQTPGQGLQFLFEYFSETQRNKGNFPGRFSGRQFSNSRSEMNVSTLELGDSALYLCASSLVTFGEQYFGPGTRLTVT.

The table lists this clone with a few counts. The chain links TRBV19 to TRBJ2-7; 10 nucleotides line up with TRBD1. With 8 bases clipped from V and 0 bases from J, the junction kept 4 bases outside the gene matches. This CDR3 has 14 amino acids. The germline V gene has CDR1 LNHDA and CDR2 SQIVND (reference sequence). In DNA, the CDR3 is TGTGCCAGTCGCCGGGACAGGGGCTCCTACGAGCAGTACTTC. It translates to CASRRDRGSYEQYF.